Shown below are 31 T cell receptor beta chains from a single sample sequenced in a study of identical twins. TCRdb fed the 5' RACE reads into MiXCR, producing one record per CDR3 protein. Seen here are roughly 350,000 distinct CDR3 sequences, about 10% observed once, and the top ten hold around 8.6%. Sequenced material: naive T cells sorted from blood. These receptors were obtained from a woman between 45 and 60 years old in good health.

This clonotype was seen a handful of times. The V gene is TRBV14, the J gene TRBJ2-3; D is perhaps TRBD2 (6 bases). V was pared by 1 base and J by 10 bases, with 15 bases between. This CDR3 is 14 amino acids long. Germline V gives CDR1 SGHDN, CDR2 FVKESK. The CDR3 spells CASSQVPGVSPQYF. In DNA form, the CDR3 reads TGTGCCAGCAGCCAAGTACCGGGGGTGTCTCCGCAGTATTTT.

This clonotype was observed a few times. The V call is TRBV7-9, the J call TRBJ2-7; the match to TRBD1 covers 7 bases. This CDR3 has 12 amino acids. Germline lookup yields CDR1 SEHNR and CDR2 FQNEAQ (reference sequence). Trimming took 4 bases from V and 6 from J; bases not matched to a gene: 3. CDR3 in amino acids: CASSSTGIEQYV. Written as DNA, the CDR3 is TGTGCCAGCAGCTCGACAGGGATCGAGCAGTACGTC.

This clonotype has a handful of counts. The gene calls are TRBV11-3 and TRBJ2-1, with D maybe TRBD2 (6 bases). V gave up 0 bases and J gave up 2 bases, with 17 bases separating them. Germline V gives CDR1 SGHNT, CDR2 YENEEA. This CDR3 is built from 18 residues. The DNA of the CDR3 is TGTGCCAGCAGCTTAGACGAGACAAGACTAGTACCCTACAATGAGCAGTTCTTC. This encodes CASSLDETRLVPYNEQFF.

This sequence joins TRBV6-1 and TRBJ2-1; D gene ambiguous. From germline, CDR1 is MNHNS and CDR2 SASEGT. V lost 3 bases to trimming and J lost 12 bases, with 15 bases between them. This CDR3 is 13 amino acids long. The CDR3 here is CASSETYSLGQFF. The CDR3 DNA is TGTGCCAGCAGTGAGACGTACAGTCTGGGGCAGTTCTTC.

This clonotype has only a few counts. The gene calls are TRBV7-9 and TRBJ2-3, with D hard to call. The CDR3 contains 15 residues. V lost 3 bases and J 7 bases, leaving 17 bases between the germline ends. Per the germline V gene, CDR1 is SEHNR and CDR2 is FQNEAQ (reference sequence). For the CDR3, the DNA is TGTGCCAGCAGCTTGGTGCCGGTGGGAATGAATACGCAGTATTTT. Translated: CASSLVPVGMNTQYF.

This chain connects TRBV27 to TRBJ2-2; 7 bases fit TRBD2. The V segment lost 7 bases and the J segment 5 bases; nucleotides outside the gene matches: 4. The CDR3 spans 13 residues. The germline V gene encodes CDR1 MNHEY and CDR2 SMNVEV (reference sequence). The CDR3 sequence: CASTGGETGELFF. As DNA, the CDR3 is TGTGCCAGCACGGGGGGTGAGACCGGGGAGCTGTTTTTT.

This clonotype was picked up a small number of times. The rearrangement joins TRBV5-1 to TRBJ1-5, with D perhaps TRBD1 (5 bases). The germline gives CDR1 SGHRS, CDR2 YFSETQ. V lost 2 bases and J 4 bases, leaving 16 bases between the germline ends. The length of the CDR3 is 16 residues. The CDR3 protein is CASSLGGGAGNQPQHF. The CDR3 coding sequence is TGCGCCAGCAGCTTAGGTGGGGGTGCGGGGAATCAGCCCCAGCATTTT. The variable domain in full, with the rest retrieved from reference TRBV5-1 and TRBJ1-5, is KAGVTQTPRYLIKTRGQQVTLSCSPISGHRSVSWYQQTPGQGLQFLFEYFSETQRNKGNFPGRFSGRQFSNSRSEMNVSTLELGDSALYLCASSLGGGAGNQPQHFGDGTRLSIL.

This sequence joins TRBV18 and TRBJ2-1, with a possible D match to TRBD2 (6 bases). CDR1 KGHSH and CDR2 LQKENI come from the germline V gene. The CDR3 spans 14 residues. V gave up 3 bases and J gave up 9 bases, with 15 bases separating them. CDR3 in amino acids: CASSPLSTSTEQFF. Written as DNA, the CDR3 is TGTGCCAGCTCACCGCTATCTACTAGCACTGAGCAGTTCTTC.

The V and J genes are TRBV27 and TRBJ2-7; D ambiguous. The V gene lost 0 bases and the J gene lost 6 bases, with 9 bases spanning the gap. CDR1 is MNHEY, CDR2 SMNVEV, per germline (reference sequence). This CDR3 is built from 13 residues. The CDR3 nucleotides read TGTGCCAGCAGTTTATCGCCCCTCTCCGAGCAGTACGTC. Protein product: CASSLSPLSEQYV.

This chain connects TRBV5-6 to TRBJ2-7; TRBD1 is a possible D gene (6 bases). V was shortened by 4 bases and J by 9 bases, with 20 bases between the two germline ends. The length of the CDR3 is 14 residues. Germline CDR1 SGHDT, CDR2 YYEEEE. The CDR3 sequence is CASSPRGPGAAQYV. The CDR3 DNA reads TGTGCCAGCAGCCCCAGGGGACCAGGGGCCGCGCAGTACGTC.

The sample holds many counts of this clonotype. The chain is built from TRBV14 and TRBJ2-1; a weak D match, TRBD2 (6 bases). The CDR3 totals 13 residues. Germline V gene data show CDR1 as SGHDN and CDR2 as FVKESK. V lost 3 bases and J lost 6, with 9 bases in between. CDR3 loop: CASSQTRGNEQFF. The CDR3 DNA is TGTGCCAGCAGCCAGACTAGGGGCAATGAGCAGTTCTTC.

The chain is built from TRBV12-3 or TRBV12-4 and TRBJ1-1; D ambiguous. V was shortened by 4 bases and J by 3 bases, with 12 bases between the two germline ends. The CDR3 runs 14 residues. In DNA form, the CDR3 reads TGTGCCAGCAGTTCTCGGGGAAGGGACACTGAAGCTTTCTTT. Protein sequence: CASSSRGRDTEAFF.

This clonotype was picked up many times. The CDR3 DNA sequence: TGTGCCAGCAGTTTCGGTTCAAACAATGAGCAGTTCTTC. It specifies CASSFGSNNEQFF. The chain uses TRBV12-3 or TRBV12-4 and TRBJ2-1, with D uncertain. CDR3 length: 13 amino acids. Trimming shortened V by 3 bases and J by 5 bases, and 8 bases separated the two germline ends.

This clonotype was seen a handful of times. This chain joins TRBV5-1 and TRBJ2-7, with D tentatively TRBD1 (6 bases). V was shortened by 1 base and J by 0 bases, with 11 bases between the two germline ends. The germline CDR1 and CDR2 sequences are SGHRS and YFSETQ. This CDR3 has 15 residues. DNA for the CDR3: TGCGCCAGCAGCTTGTACAGGGATCTCTCCTACGAGCAGTACTTC. This encodes CASSLYRDLSYEQYF. The entire variable domain, with the rest obtained from reference TRBV5-1 and TRBJ2-7, is as follows: KAGVTQTPRYLIKTRGQQVTLSCSPISGHRSVSWYQQTPGQGLQFLFEYFSETQRNKGNFPGRFSGRQFSNSRSEMNVSTLELGDSALYLCASSLYRDLSYEQYFGPGTRLTVT.

This clonotype was seen only a few times. The chain is built from TRBV10-3 and TRBJ1-2; the D is unclear. V was pared by 8 bases and J by 2 bases, with 9 bases between. Germline V CDR1 and CDR2: ENHRY, SYGVKD. The CDR3 contains 12 residues. The CDR3 is CAIPGPNYGYTF. In DNA form, the CDR3 reads TGTGCCATCCCTGGGCCGAACTATGGCTACACCTTC.

This clonotype was found many times. This chain joins TRBV29-1 and TRBJ2-1; the D is unclear. Germline-derived CDR1 and CDR2 are SQVTM and ANQGSEA. The CDR3 is 11 residues long. Trimming took 5 bases from V and 8 from J, leaving 10 bases between them. CDR3 sequence (DNA): TGCAGCGTTAAGGCGATTTATGAGCAGTTCTTC. It translates to CSVKAIYEQFF.

This clonotype was detected a few times. The J gene is TRBJ2-7, the V gene TRBV15; TRBD2 matches at 13 bases. CDR1 and CDR2 from the germline V gene are LNHNV and YYDKDF (reference sequence). The trim removed 0 bases at V and 6 bases at J, leaving 2 bases unmatched. This CDR3 has 15 residues. The CDR3 region is CATSRELAGGREQYF. The CDR3 DNA is TGTGCCACCAGCAGAGAACTAGCGGGAGGGCGCGAGCAGTACTTC.

The chain has TRBV14 and TRBJ2-1; D possibly corresponds to TRBD2 (5 bases). V lost 3 bases and J 8 bases, leaving 17 bases between the germline ends. The CDR3 consists of 15 residues. The germline gives CDR1 SGHDN, CDR2 FVKESK. The CDR3 protein is CASSHKVARADEQFF. CDR3 bases: TGTGCCAGCAGCCACAAAGTAGCGAGGGCCGATGAGCAGTTCTTC.

The CDR3 is CAWSVRLQMNTEAFF. In DNA, the CDR3 is TGTGCCTGGAGTGTACGTCTACAGATGAACACTGAAGCTTTCTTT. The rearrangement joins TRBV30 to TRBJ1-1; unclear D gene. Germline CDR1 GTSNPN, CDR2 SVGIG (reference sequence). The CDR3 covers 15 residues. With 0 bases removed from V and 0 bases from J, the gap between germline ends came to 11 bases.

This clonotype came up a few times. V gene TRBV18 combines with J gene TRBJ1-4, with D hard to call. Germline assignment: CDR1 KGHSH and CDR2 LQKENI. This CDR3 is built from 14 residues. Trimming took off 2 bases at V and 8 bases at J, with 12 bases between the two ends. In nucleotides, the CDR3 is TGTGCCAGCTCACCAATGGAACTTGGGGAAAAACTGTTTTTT. This translates into CASSPMELGEKLFF.

The J gene is TRBJ2-2, the V gene TRBV29-1, with D tentatively TRBD2 (7 bases). The germline V gene encodes CDR1 SQVTM and CDR2 ANQGSEA. The CDR3 runs 14 residues. With 5 bases removed from V and 3 bases from J, the gap between germline ends came to 13 bases. The chain's CDR3 is CSVFGGGDTGELFF. The CDR3 nucleotides are TGCAGCGTTTTTGGGGGGGGCGACACCGGGGAGCTGTTTTTT.

The chain carries TRBV5-1 and TRBJ1-4; 9 positions agree with TRBD1. With V trimmed by 2 bases and J by 7 bases, 3 bases remained unmatched. Per germline, CDR1 SGHRS and CDR2 YFSETQ. This CDR3 is built from 14 residues. CDR3 bases: TGCGCCAGCAGCTTTCCGGGACAGGGTGAAAAACTGTTTTTT. This translates into CASSFPGQGEKLFF.

This clonotype was detected many times. J is TRBJ2-2 and V is TRBV15; D is ambiguous. Germline V gives CDR1 LNHNV, CDR2 YYDKDF (reference sequence). CDR3 size: 15 residues. Trimming left V 0 bases short and J 3 bases short, with 8 bases between. This CDR3 reads CATSRETGDTGELFF. CDR3 nucleotide sequence: TGTGCCACCAGCAGAGAGACTGGGGACACCGGGGAGCTGTTTTTT.

This chain links TRBV20-1 with TRBJ2-2; unclear D gene. The CDR3 length is 14 residues. Germline CDR1 reads DFQATT; CDR2 reads SNEGSKA (reference sequence). V gave up 6 bases and J gave up 4 bases, with 15 bases separating them. The CDR3 is CSAPTGPGTGELFF. Here the CDR3 DNA reads TGCAGTGCCCCGACCGGACCGGGCACCGGGGAGCTGTTTTTT.

The chain employs TRBV29-1 and TRBJ2-1, with TRBD2 identical over 11 bases. Germline lookup yields CDR1 SQVTM and CDR2 ANQGSEA. The CDR3 length is 14 residues. Trimming removed 7 bases from V and 8 bases from J; junction bases left unmatched: 10. The CDR3 loop is CSAFLAGGRDEQFF. CDR3 DNA sequence: TGCAGCGCCTTTTTAGCGGGAGGGAGGGATGAGCAGTTCTTC.

The rearrangement links TRBV20-1 to TRBJ1-5; 7 bases line up with TRBD1. CDR3 length: 14 residues. V shed 3 bases, J shed 3 bases, and the junction held 5 bases outside the gene matches. The germline V gene encodes CDR1 DFQATT and CDR2 SNEGSKA (reference sequence). For the CDR3, the DNA is TGCAGTGCTAGTCCCGACAGGGCCAATCAGCCCCAGCATTTT. Protein: CSASPDRANQPQHF.

V and J are TRBV11-3 and TRBJ2-1; D not certain. CDR3 size: 15 residues. V was cut by 3 bases and J by 0 bases, with 9 bases left in between. Germline V gene lookup returns CDR1 SGHNT and CDR2 YENEEA. The CDR3 nucleotides are TGTGCCAGCAGCTTGCCGTTGAGCTCCTACAATGAGCAGTTCTTC. Its protein is CASSLPLSSYNEQFF. Based on the CDR3 plus reference TRBV11-3 and TRBJ2-1, the full variable domain is EAGVVQSPRYKIIEKKQPVAFWCNPISGHNTLYWYLQNLGQGPELLIRYENEEAVDDSQLPKDRFSAERLKGVDSTLKIQPAELGDSAVYLCASSLPLSSYNEQFFGPGTRLTVL.

This clonotype was picked up a small number of times. This sequence joins TRBV7-9 and TRBJ1-6; D possibly corresponds to TRBD1 (5 bases). CDR3 size: 16 residues. Looked up from germline, CDR1 is SEHNR and CDR2 is FQNEAQ (reference sequence). V lost 3 bases to trimming and J lost 5 bases, with 14 bases between them. For the CDR3, the DNA is TGTGCCAGCAGCTTTGGAAGGGGAGGCGATAATTCACCCCTCCACTTT. Translation gives CASSFGRGGDNSPLHF.

This clonotype was seen a few times. V is TRBV5-1 and J is TRBJ2-3, with no clear D. Per germline, CDR1 SGHRS and CDR2 YFSETQ. CDR3 length equals 12 residues. The ends were cut back, 4 bases at V and 5 bases at J, with 8 bases in the middle. CDR3 nucleotide sequence: TGCGCCAGCAGCGACTCATTAGATACGCAGTATTTT. Amino acids: CASSDSLDTQYF. The whole variable domain, remainder taken from reference TRBV5-1 and TRBJ2-3, is KAGVTQTPRYLIKTRGQQVTLSCSPISGHRSVSWYQQTPGQGLQFLFEYFSETQRNKGNFPGRFSGRQFSNSRSEMNVSTLELGDSALYLCASSDSLDTQYFGPGTRLTVL.

The chain combines TRBV5-1 with TRBJ2-7, with 9 bases aligning to TRBD1. The CDR3 totals 14 residues. Germline V lookup: CDR1 SGHRS, CDR2 YFSETQ. V lost 5 bases to trimming and J lost 2 bases; unmatched junction nucleotides: 5. The CDR3 DNA is TGCGCCAGCAGTCGGACAGGGGCGACCTACGAGCAGTACTTC. Translation gives CASSRTGATYEQYF.

This clonotype was counted ten times or more. V and J are TRBV29-1 and TRBJ1-2; TRBD1 might be the D (6 bases). Trimming left V 7 bases short and J 3 bases short, with 15 bases between. Germline V gene lookup returns CDR1 SQVTM and CDR2 ANQGSEA. The CDR3 consists of 13 residues. The CDR3 loop reads CSASTGIDYGYTF. The DNA of the CDR3 is TGCAGCGCCTCTACAGGGATCGACTATGGCTACACCTTC.